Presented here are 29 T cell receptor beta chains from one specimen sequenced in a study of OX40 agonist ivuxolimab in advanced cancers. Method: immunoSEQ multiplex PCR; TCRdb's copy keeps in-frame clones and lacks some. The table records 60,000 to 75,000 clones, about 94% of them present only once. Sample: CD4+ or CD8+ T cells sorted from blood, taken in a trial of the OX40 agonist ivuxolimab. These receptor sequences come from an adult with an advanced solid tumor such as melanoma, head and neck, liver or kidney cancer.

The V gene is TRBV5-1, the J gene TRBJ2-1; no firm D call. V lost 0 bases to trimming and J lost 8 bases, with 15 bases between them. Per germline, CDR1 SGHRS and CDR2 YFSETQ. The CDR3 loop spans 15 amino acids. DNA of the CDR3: TGCGCCAGCAGCTTGGCCAGTCTACAGCTTGATGAGCAGTTCTTC. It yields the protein CASSLASLQLDEQFF.

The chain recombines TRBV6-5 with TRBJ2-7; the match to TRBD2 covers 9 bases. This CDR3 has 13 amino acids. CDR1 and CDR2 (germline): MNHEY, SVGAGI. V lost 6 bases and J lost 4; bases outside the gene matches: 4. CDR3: CASRISGSYEQYF. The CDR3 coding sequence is TGTGCCAGCAGGATTAGCGGGAGTTACGAGCAGTACTTC.

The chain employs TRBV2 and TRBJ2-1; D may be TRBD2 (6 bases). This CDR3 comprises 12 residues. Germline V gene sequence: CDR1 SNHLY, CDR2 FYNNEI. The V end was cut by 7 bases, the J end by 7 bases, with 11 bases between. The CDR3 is CASTTRSNEQFF. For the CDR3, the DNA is TGTGCCAGCACGACTAGATCTAATGAGCAGTTCTTC. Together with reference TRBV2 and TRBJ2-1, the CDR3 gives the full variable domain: EPEVTQTPSHQVTQMGQEVILRCVPISNHLYFYWYRQILGQKVEFLVSFYNNEISEKSEIFDDQFSVERPDGSNFTLKIRSTKLEDSAMYFCASTTRSNEQFFGPGTRLTVL.

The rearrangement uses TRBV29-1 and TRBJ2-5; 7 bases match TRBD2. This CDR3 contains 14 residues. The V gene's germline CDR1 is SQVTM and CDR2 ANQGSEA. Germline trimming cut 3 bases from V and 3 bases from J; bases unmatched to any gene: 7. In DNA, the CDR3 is TGCAGCGTTGACGGGGGAGGGCCAAAAGAGACCCAGTACTTC. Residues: CSVDGGGPKETQYF. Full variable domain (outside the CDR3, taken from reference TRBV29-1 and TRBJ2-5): SAVISQKPSRDICQRGTSLTIQCQVDSQVTMMFWYRQQPGQSLTLIATANQGSEATYESGFVIDKFPISRPNLTFSTLTVSNMSPEDSSIYLCSVDGGGPKETQYFGPGTRLLVL.

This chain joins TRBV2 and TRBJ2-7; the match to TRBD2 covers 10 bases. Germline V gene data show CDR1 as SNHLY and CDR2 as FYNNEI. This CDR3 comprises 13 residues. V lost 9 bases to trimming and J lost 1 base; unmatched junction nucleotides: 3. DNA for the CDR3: TGTGCCAGAGCTAGCGGGAGATCCTACGAGCAGTACTTC. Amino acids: CARASGRSYEQYF.

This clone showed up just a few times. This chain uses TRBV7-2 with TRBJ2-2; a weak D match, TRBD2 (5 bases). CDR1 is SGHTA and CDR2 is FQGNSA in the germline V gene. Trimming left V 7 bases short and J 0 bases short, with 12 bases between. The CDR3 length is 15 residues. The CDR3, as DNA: TGTGCCAGCACCCACGAGGGAGCGAACACCGGGGAGCTGTTTTTT. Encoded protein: CASTHEGANTGELFF.

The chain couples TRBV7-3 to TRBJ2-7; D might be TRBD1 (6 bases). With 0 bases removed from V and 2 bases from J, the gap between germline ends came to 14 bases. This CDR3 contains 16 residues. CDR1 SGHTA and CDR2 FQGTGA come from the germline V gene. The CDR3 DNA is TGTGCCAGCAGCTTAACAGGGCAGGGGACGGCCTACGAGCAGTACTTC. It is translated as CASSLTGQGTAYEQYF.

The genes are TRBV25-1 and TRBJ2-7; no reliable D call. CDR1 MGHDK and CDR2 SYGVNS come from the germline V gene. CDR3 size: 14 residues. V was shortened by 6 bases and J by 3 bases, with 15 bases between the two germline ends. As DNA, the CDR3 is TGTGCCAGCAGGCCAGACGTTGAGCTCTACGAGCAGTACTTC. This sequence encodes CASRPDVELYEQYF.

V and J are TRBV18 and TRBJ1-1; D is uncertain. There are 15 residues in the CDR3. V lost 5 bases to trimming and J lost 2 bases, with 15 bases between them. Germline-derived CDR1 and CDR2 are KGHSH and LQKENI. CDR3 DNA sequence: TGTGCCAGCTCAAGCTCCGGGCAGGCCAACACTGAAGCTTTCTTT. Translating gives CASSSSGQANTEAFF. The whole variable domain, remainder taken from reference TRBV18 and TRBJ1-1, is NAGVMQNPRHLVRRRGQEARLRCSPMKGHSHVYWYRQLPEEGLKFMVYLQKENIIDESGMPKERFSAEFPKEGPSILRIQQVVRGDSAAYFCASSSSGQANTEAFFGQGTRLTVV.

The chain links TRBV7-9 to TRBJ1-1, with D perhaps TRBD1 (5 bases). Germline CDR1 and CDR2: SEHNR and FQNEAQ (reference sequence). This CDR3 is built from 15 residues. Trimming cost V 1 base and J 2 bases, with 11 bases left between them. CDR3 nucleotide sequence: TGTGCCAGCAGCTTAGGTCAGGGAACTAACACTGAAGCTTTCTTT. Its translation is CASSLGQGTNTEAFF.

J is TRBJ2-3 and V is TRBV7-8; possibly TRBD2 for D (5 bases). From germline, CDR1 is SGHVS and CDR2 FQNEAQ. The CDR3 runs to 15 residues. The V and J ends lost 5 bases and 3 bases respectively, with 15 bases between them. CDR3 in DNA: TGTGCCAGCAGCCCACGTGCCGGGGAGACAGATACGCAGTATTTT. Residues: CASSPRAGETDTQYF.

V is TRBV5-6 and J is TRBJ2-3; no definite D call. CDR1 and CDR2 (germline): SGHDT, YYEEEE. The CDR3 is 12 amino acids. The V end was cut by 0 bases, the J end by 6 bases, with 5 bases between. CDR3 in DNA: TGTGCCAGCAGCTTGGCGTCGGATACGCAGTATTTT. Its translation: CASSLASDTQYF.

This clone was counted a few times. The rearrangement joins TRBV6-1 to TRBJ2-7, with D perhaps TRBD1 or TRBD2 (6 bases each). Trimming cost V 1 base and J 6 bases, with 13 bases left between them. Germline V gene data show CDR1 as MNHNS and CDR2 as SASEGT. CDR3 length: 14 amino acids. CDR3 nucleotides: TGTGCCAGCAGTGAAGTAGGGGGGCAGTTCGAGCAGTACTTC. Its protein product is CASSEVGGQFEQYF.

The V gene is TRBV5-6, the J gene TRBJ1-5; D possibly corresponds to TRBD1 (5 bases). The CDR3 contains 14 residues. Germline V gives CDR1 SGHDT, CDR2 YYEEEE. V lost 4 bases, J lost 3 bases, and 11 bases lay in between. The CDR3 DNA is TGTGCCAGCAGCACCGGGGGGATCAATCAGCCCCAGCATTTT. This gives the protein CASSTGGINQPQHF.

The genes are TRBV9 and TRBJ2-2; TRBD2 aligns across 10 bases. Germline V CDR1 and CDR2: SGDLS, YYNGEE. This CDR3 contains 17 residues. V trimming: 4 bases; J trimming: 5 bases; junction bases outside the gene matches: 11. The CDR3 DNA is TGTGCCAGCAGCCCCTGGGCTAGCGGGAGTGGTACCGGGGAGCTGTTTTTT. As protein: CASSPWASGSGTGELFF.

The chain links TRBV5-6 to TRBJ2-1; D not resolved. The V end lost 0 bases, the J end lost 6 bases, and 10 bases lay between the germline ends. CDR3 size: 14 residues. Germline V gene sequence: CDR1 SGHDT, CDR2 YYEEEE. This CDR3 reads CASSLALGSNEQFF. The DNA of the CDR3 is TGTGCCAGCAGCTTGGCCTTAGGTAGCAATGAGCAGTTCTTC.

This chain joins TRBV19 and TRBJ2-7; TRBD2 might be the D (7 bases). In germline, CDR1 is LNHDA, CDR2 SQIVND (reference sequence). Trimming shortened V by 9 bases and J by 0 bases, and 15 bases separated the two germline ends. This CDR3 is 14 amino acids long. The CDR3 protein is CASAGGLRSYEQYF. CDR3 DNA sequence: TGTGCCAGCGCCGGGGGGCTTCGCTCCTACGAGCAGTACTTC.

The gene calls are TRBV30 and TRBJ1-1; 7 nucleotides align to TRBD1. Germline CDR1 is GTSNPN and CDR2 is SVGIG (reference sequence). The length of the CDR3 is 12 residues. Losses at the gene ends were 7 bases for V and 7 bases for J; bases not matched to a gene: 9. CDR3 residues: CALQGTSIEAFF. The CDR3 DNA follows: TGTGCCTTACAGGGGACCTCCATTGAAGCTTTCTTT.

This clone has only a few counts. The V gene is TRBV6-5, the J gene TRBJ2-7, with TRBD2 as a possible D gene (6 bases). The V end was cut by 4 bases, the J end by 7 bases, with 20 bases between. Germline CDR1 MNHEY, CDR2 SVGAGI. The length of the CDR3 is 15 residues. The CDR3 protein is CASSLSGPLSWEQYF. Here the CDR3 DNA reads TGTGCCAGCAGTTTGAGCGGGCCTCTTTCTTGGGAGCAGTACTTC.

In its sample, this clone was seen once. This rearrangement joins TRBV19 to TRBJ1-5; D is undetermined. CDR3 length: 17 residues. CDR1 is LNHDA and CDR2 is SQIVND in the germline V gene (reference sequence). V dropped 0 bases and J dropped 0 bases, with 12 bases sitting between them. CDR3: CASSIDRVEYSNQPQHF. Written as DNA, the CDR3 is TGTGCCAGTAGTATAGATAGGGTGGAATATAGCAATCAGCCCCAGCATTTT.

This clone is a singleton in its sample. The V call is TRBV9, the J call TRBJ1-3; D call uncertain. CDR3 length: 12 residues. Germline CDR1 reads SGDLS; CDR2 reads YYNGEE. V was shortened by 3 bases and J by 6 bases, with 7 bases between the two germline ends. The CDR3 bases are TGTGCCAGCAGCGACGGCGTAAACACCATATATTTT. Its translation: CASSDGVNTIYF.

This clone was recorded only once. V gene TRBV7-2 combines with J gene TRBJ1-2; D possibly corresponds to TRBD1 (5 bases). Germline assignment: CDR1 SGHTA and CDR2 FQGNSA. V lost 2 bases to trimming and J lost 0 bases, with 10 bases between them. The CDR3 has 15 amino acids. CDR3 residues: CASSLTGGSNYGYTF. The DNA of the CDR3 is TGTGCCAGCAGCTTAACAGGCGGCTCTAACTATGGCTACACCTTC.

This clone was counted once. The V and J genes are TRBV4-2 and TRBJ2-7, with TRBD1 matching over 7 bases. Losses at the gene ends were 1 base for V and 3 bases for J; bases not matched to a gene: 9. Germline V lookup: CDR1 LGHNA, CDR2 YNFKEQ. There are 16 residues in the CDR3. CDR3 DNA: TGTGCCAGCAGCCAAGTAGCTACAGGGGCTCTCTACGAGCAGTACTTC. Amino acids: CASSQVATGALYEQYF.

The CDR3 DNA reads as TGCGCCAGCAGCCAAATGGGGTCCTACGAGCAGTACTTC. The encoded protein is CASSQMGSYEQYF. The chain is built from TRBV5-1 and TRBJ2-7; D gene uncertain. Trimming took 4 bases from V and 1 from J, leaving 9 bases between them. The germline V gene has CDR1 SGHRS and CDR2 YFSETQ. CDR3 length: 13 amino acids.

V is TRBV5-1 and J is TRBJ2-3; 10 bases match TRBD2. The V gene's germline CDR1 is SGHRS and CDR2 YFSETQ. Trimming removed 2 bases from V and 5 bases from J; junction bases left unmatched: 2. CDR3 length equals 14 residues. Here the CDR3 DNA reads TGCGCCAGCAGCTTAGCGGGAGGGGTAGATACGCAGTATTTT. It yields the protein CASSLAGGVDTQYF.

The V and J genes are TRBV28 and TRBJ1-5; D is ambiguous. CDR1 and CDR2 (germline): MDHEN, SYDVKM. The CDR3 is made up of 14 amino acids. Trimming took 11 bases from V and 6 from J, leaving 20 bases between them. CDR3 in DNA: TGTGCCCCTCGGTCCCGGGATAGGGCTCAGCCCCAGCATTTT. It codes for CAPRSRDRAQPQHF.

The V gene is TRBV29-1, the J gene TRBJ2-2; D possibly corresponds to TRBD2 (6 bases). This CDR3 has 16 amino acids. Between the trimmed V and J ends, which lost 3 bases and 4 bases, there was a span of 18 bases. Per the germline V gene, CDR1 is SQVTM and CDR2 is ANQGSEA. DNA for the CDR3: TGCAGCGTTGAGGCCTACTCGCGGCGGGGCACCGGGGAGCTGTTTTTT. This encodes CSVEAYSRRGTGELFF.

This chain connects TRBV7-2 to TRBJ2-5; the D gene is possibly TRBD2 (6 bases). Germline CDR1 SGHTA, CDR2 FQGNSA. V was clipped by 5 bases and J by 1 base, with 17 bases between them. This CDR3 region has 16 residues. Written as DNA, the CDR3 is TGTGCCAGCAGCCATCAGCCGGTGGGGGGCCAAGAGACCCAGTACTTC. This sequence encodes CASSHQPVGGQETQYF.

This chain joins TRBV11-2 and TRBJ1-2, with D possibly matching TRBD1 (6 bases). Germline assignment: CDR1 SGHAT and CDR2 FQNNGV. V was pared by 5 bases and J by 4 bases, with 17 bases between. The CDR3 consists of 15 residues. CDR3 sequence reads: CASSQTGSPPYGYTF. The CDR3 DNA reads TGTGCCAGCAGCCAAACAGGGTCCCCCCCCTATGGCTACACCTTC. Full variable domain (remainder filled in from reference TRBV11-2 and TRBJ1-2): EAGVAQSPRYKIIEKRQSVAFWCNPISGHATLYWYQQILGQGPKLLIQFQNNGVVDDSQLPKDRFSAERLKGVDSTLKIQPAKLEDSAVYLCASSQTGSPPYGYTFGSGTRLTVV.